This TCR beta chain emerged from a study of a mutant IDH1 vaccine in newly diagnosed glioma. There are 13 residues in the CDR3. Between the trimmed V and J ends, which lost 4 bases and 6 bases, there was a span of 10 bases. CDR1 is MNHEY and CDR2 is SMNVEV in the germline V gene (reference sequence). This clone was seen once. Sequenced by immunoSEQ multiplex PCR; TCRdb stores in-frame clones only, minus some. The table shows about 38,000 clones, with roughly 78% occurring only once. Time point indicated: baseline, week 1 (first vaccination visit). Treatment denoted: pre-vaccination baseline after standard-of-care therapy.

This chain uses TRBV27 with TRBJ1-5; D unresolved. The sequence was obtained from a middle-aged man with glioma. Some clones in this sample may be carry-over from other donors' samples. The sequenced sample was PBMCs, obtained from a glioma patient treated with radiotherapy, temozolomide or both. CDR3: CASSSRPRQPQHF. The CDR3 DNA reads TGTGCCAGCAGTTCCCGACCTCGTCAGCCCCAGCATTTT.